This TCR beta chain came from a study of blood T cell repertoires in COVID-19. For the study at large: Material from acute and convalescent COVID-19 was sourced from the United States, Italy and Spain.

Data came from immunoSEQ multiplex PCR; TCRdb stores just in-frame clones and leaves some out. This sample has 200,000 to 300,000 clones, with approximately 86% found just once. CDR1 and CDR2 (germline): LNHDA, SQIVND (reference sequence). This CDR3 contains 14 residues. V dropped 8 bases and J dropped 7 bases, with 15 bases sitting between them. This TCR was recovered from a man aged 25 to 40 with active or convalescent COVID-19. The specimen sequenced was peripheral blood. V is TRBV19 and J is TRBJ1-6; D ambiguous. The CDR3 nucleotides are TGTGCCAGTTCACTGACACGTCGGAATTCACCCCTCCACTTT. Translating it yields CASSLTRRNSPLHF.